A single sample is the source of the 20 T cell receptor beta chains below, sequenced in a study of a mutant IDH1 vaccine in newly diagnosed glioma. These receptors lack a known antigen. The method was immunoSEQ multiplex PCR; TCRdb's version includes in-frame clones alone and lacks a portion of them. The sample lists around 80,000 clones, more than 80% occurring once. The time point is: week 23, last vaccination. Doses of 300 ug of mutant IDH1 20-mer peptide were given with topical imiquimod. Sequences were derived from PBMCs, sampled from a glioma patient whose treatment included an IDH1 peptide vaccine. These receptors were taken from a woman between 50 and 59 years old with glioma.

In this sample, this clone turned up once. The V and J genes are TRBV21-1 and TRBJ2-3; the table names TRBD1, a call not compared with the DNA. TRBV21-1 is a pseudogene locus. CDR3 length: 12 residues. CDR3 protein: CASSKFRGEQYF. As DNA, the CDR3 is TGTGCCAGCAGCAAATTCAGGGGAGAGCAGTATTTT.

The chain carries TRBV23-1 and TRBJ2-1, with 10 bases matching TRBD2. Being an ORF, TRBV23-1 has a function that is uncertain. The V and J ends lost 0 bases and 14 bases, in that order; junction bases with no gene match: 4. CDR3 size: 13 residues. CDR3 sequence: CASSQSGTSGKFF. The CDR3 nucleotides are TGCGCCAGCAGTCAATCAGGTACTAGCGGGAAGTTCTTC.

CDR3 residues: CASSIVDFGQPQHF. CDR3 coding DNA: TGTGCCAGTAGTATTGTGGACTTCGGTCAGCCCCAGCATTTT. The chain employs TRBV19 and TRBJ1-5; D is ambiguous. Trimming left V 3 bases short and J 6 bases short, with 12 bases between. The germline V gene encodes CDR1 LNHDA and CDR2 SQIVND (reference sequence). This CDR3 contains 14 residues.

Only one count was recorded for this clone. V gene TRBV18 combines with J gene TRBJ1-5, with a weak D call TRBD1 (6 bases). Germline V CDR1 and CDR2: KGHSH, LQKENI. The CDR3 loop spans 14 amino acids. Trimming took 8 bases from V and 10 from J, leaving 21 bases between them. The CDR3: CASTQGLGPDPQHF. The CDR3 coding sequence is TGTGCCAGCACGCAGGGGTTGGGGCCGGATCCCCAGCATTTT.

A note on this clone: The sample contains more than one DNA sequence encoding this CDR3. The rearrangement links TRBV6-6 to TRBJ1-1; D remains ambiguous. Trimming took off 7 bases at V and 3 bases at J, with 6 bases between the two ends. This CDR3 spans 11 amino acids. The V gene's germline CDR1 is MNHNY and CDR2 SVGAGI (reference sequence). This CDR3 reads CASKKDTEAFF. DNA for the CDR3: TGTGCCAGCAAAAAGGACACTGAAGCTTTCTTT.

The rearrangement joins TRBV4-1 to TRBJ2-7; D ambiguous. Germline values: CDR1 MGHRA, CDR2 YSYEKL. The length of the CDR3 is 15 residues. V lost 2 bases to trimming and J lost 2 bases, with 13 bases between them. The CDR3 protein is CASSQIQTSPYEQYF. In nucleotides, the CDR3 is TGCGCCAGCAGCCAAATCCAGACTTCACCCTACGAGCAGTACTTC.

The chain links TRBV18 to TRBJ2-1; the D is unclear. The CDR3 length is 12 residues. Germline CDR1 reads KGHSH; CDR2 reads LQKENI. With 3 bases removed from V and 9 bases from J, the gap between germline ends came to 9 bases. This CDR3 is CASSPGESEQFF. In DNA form, the CDR3 reads TGTGCCAGCTCACCCGGAGAGAGTGAGCAGTTCTTC.

This sequence joins TRBV5-1 and TRBJ1-4; D call uncertain. Germline loops: CDR1 SGHRS, CDR2 YFSETQ. The CDR3 totals 15 residues. V was trimmed by 2 bases and J by 3 bases, leaving 11 bases between them. Here the CDR3 reads CASSFGRPPNEKLFF. The CDR3, as DNA: TGCGCCAGCAGCTTCGGACGGCCCCCTAATGAAAAACTGTTTTTT.

CDR3 sequence reads: CASSHFPQGREALYEQYF. For the CDR3, the DNA is TGCGCCAGCAGCCATTTCCCACAGGGGCGGGAGGCCCTCTACGAGCAGTACTTC. J is TRBJ2-7 and V is TRBV4-1, with a tentative D call TRBD2 (8 bases). Germline V gene data show CDR1 as MGHRA and CDR2 as YSYEKL. This CDR3 is 18 amino acids long. Trimming took 3 bases from V and 3 from J, leaving 24 bases between them.

This clone has just a few counts. This chain uses TRBV20-1 with TRBJ1-1, with TRBD1 matching over 8 bases. Germline CDR1 reads DFQATT; CDR2 reads SNEGSKA (reference sequence). The CDR3 spans 11 residues. The ends lost 3 bases at V and 6 bases at J; junction bases unmatched: 0. The CDR3 sequence: CSARDRAEAFF. The CDR3 DNA reads as TGCAGTGCTAGGGACAGGGCTGAAGCTTTCTTT.

The genes are TRBV9 and TRBJ1-3; possible D gene TRBD1, 5 bases. Germline CDR1 SGDLS, CDR2 YYNGEE. This CDR3 is built from 14 residues. V was trimmed by 0 bases and J by 6 bases, leaving 10 bases between them. The CDR3: CASSVGGRLNTIYF. CDR3 DNA sequence: TGTGCCAGCAGCGTAGGGGGACGCCTAAACACCATATATTTT.

V and J are TRBV5-6 and TRBJ2-7, with 7 bases matching TRBD2. Germline CDR1 SGHDT, CDR2 YYEEEE. Trimming took 0 bases from V and 0 from J; bases not matched to a gene: 3. The CDR3 has 15 residues. The CDR3 coding sequence is TGTGCCAGCAGCTTGGGGACTAGGGGCTCCTACGAGCAGTACTTC. It is translated as CASSLGTRGSYEQYF. The complete variable domain, with remaining parts taken from reference TRBV5-6 and TRBJ2-7, reads DAGVTQSPTHLIKTRGQQVTLRCSPKSGHDTVSWYQQALGQGPQFIFQYYEEEERQRGNFPDRFSGHQFPNYSSELNVNALLLGDSALYLCASSLGTRGSYEQYFGPGTRLTVT.

The chain is built from TRBV30 and TRBJ2-6; D not resolved. This CDR3 contains 18 residues. CDR1 GTSNPN and CDR2 SVGIG come from the germline V gene (reference sequence). Trimming stripped 1 base from V and 0 bases from J, with 16 bases between. For the CDR3, the DNA is TGTGCCTGGAGTGGTTCGGCCAGGATTTACTCTGGGGCCAACGTCCTGACTTTC. It specifies CAWSGSARIYSGANVLTF.

V and J are TRBV27 and TRBJ2-5, with a weak D call TRBD1 (6 bases). V lost 1 base, J lost 4 bases, and 10 bases lay in between. Germline loops: CDR1 MNHEY, CDR2 SMNVEV (reference sequence). This CDR3 contains 14 residues. The CDR3 loop is CASSLYRASETQYF. The CDR3 DNA reads as TGTGCCAGCAGTTTATACAGGGCCTCAGAGACCCAGTACTTC.

The chain recombines TRBV14 with TRBJ1-6, with unresolved D. The CDR3 totals 12 residues. Germline CDR1 reads SGHDN; CDR2 reads FVKESK. The V end lost 0 bases, the J end lost 14 bases, and 8 bases lay between the germline ends. The CDR3 spells CASSQDSGALHF. Written as DNA, the CDR3 is TGTGCCAGCAGCCAAGACTCCGGGGCCCTCCACTTT. Filled out from reference TRBV14 and TRBJ1-6, the complete variable domain reads EAGVTQFPSHSVIEKGQTVTLRCDPISGHDNLYWYRRVMGKEIKFLLHFVKESKQDESGMPNNRFLAERTGGTYSTLKVQPAELEDSGVYFCASSQDSGALHFGNGTRLTVT.

The J gene is TRBJ1-4, the V gene TRBV18; no firm D call. There are 15 residues in the CDR3. V lost 1 base and J lost 7, with 13 bases in between. The germline gives CDR1 KGHSH, CDR2 LQKENI. The DNA for the CDR3 is TGTGCCAGCTCACCACAGGACTGGGGAGGTGAAAAACTGTTTTTT. Residues: CASSPQDWGGEKLFF.

The chain links TRBV30 to TRBJ2-5; D is perhaps TRBD2 (6 bases). V shed 1 base and J shed 5 bases, with 11 bases lying between them. The length of the CDR3 is 13 residues. Germline CDR1 reads GTSNPN; CDR2 reads SVGIG (reference sequence). The CDR3 sequence is CAWSGRGGETQYF. In nucleotides, the CDR3 is TGTGCCTGGAGTGGGAGGGGCGGGGAGACCCAGTACTTC.

The gene calls are TRBV28 and TRBJ2-5, with no clear D. CDR1 MDHEN and CDR2 SYDVKM come from the germline V gene. The V gene lost 5 bases and the J gene lost 5 bases, with 12 bases spanning the gap. The CDR3 is 13 residues long. CDR3 in DNA: TGTGCCAGCAGTGCCAGCGTTTTGGAGACCCAGTACTTC. This sequence encodes CASSASVLETQYF.

The chain carries TRBV5-1 and TRBJ2-5, with D possibly TRBD1 on 6 matching bases. The CDR3 runs to 13 residues. Between the trimmed V and J ends, which lost 5 bases and 2 bases, there was a span of 10 bases. Germline V lookup: CDR1 SGHRS, CDR2 YFSETQ. The CDR3 sequence: CASRIGQQETQYF. CDR3 in DNA: TGCGCCAGCAGAATAGGACAGCAAGAGACCCAGTACTTC.

V is TRBV5-1 and J is TRBJ2-1, with 9 bases lining up with TRBD2. The CDR3 runs to 18 residues. With 2 bases clipped from V and 1 base from J, the junction kept 10 bases outside the gene matches. Germline V gene data show CDR1 as SGHRS and CDR2 as YFSETQ. The CDR3 nucleotides are TGCGCCAGCAGCTTAGGGAAGGGGCTAGCGGGGTCCTACAATGAGCAGTTCTTC. It translates to CASSLGKGLAGSYNEQFF.